The 8 T cell receptor beta chains presented below share a single source sample, sequenced in a study of neoadjuvant nivolumab and ipilimumab in lung cancer. Sequenced by immunoSEQ multiplex PCR; TCRdb stores in-frame clones only, minus some. This repertoire shows roughly 39,000 clones, roughly 89% found once; its top ten account for approximately 3.3%. This sample comprised peripheral blood, obtained before neoadjuvant nivolumab, alone or with ipilimumab. The receptor source for this set is an adult with non-small cell lung cancer.

The chain carries TRBV7-9 and TRBJ1-3; D not resolved. The V gene lost 2 bases and the J gene lost 1 base, with 6 bases spanning the gap. Germline V gives CDR1 SEHNR, CDR2 FQNEAQ (reference sequence). The length of the CDR3 is 14 residues. The chain's CDR3 is CASSLRESGNTIYF. CDR3 nucleotide sequence: TGTGCCAGCAGCTTAAGGGAGTCTGGAAACACCATATATTTT.

The chain links TRBV11-2 to TRBJ2-7; 16 bases map to TRBD2. V shed 7 bases, J shed 4 bases, and the junction held 7 bases outside the gene matches. Looked up from germline, CDR1 is SGHAT and CDR2 is FQNNGV. CDR3 length equals 16 residues. The CDR3 region is CASTGTSGRAGYEQYF. The CDR3 DNA sequence: TGTGCCAGCACCGGGACTAGCGGGAGGGCCGGGTACGAGCAGTACTTC.

The chain joins TRBV7-3 to TRBJ1-1; D may be TRBD1 (6 bases). CDR1 is SGHTA and CDR2 is FQGTGA in the germline V gene. Trimming took off 5 bases at V and 5 bases at J, with 12 bases between the two ends. This CDR3 contains 13 residues. The CDR3 sequence: CASSTQGGTEAFF. The DNA of the CDR3 is TGTGCCAGCAGCACACAGGGTGGAACTGAAGCTTTCTTT.

This chain connects TRBV11-3 to TRBJ2-7; D remains unclear. V lost 0 bases to trimming and J lost 0 bases, with 9 bases between them. The CDR3 spans 15 residues. Germline V CDR1 and CDR2: SGHNT, YENEEA. The DNA for the CDR3 is TGTGCCAGCAGCTTAGATGGCTCCAGCTCCTACGAGCAGTACTTC. Translation: CASSLDGSSSYEQYF. Filled out from reference TRBV11-3 and TRBJ2-7, the complete variable domain reads EAGVVQSPRYKIIEKKQPVAFWCNPISGHNTLYWYLQNLGQGPELLIRYENEEAVDDSQLPKDRFSAERLKGVDSTLKIQPAELGDSAVYLCASSLDGSSSYEQYFGPGTRLTVT.

The V gene is TRBV28, the J gene TRBJ2-7; D is undetermined. Germline CDR1 is MDHEN and CDR2 is SYDVKM. V lost 8 bases, J lost 4 bases, and 18 bases lay in between. CDR3 length equals 14 residues. The CDR3 spells CASHRSPTPYEQYF. CDR3 DNA sequence: TGTGCCAGCCATCGATCACCCACTCCTTACGAGCAGTACTTC.

The J gene is TRBJ2-5, the V gene TRBV7-2; no clear D. V dropped 2 bases and J dropped 4 bases, with 8 bases sitting between them. The CDR3 length is 13 residues. Looked up from germline, CDR1 is SGHTA and CDR2 is FQGNSA. CDR3 nucleotides: TGTGCCAGCAGCTTACCCCCGGGAGAGACCCAGTACTTC. The encoded protein is CASSLPPGETQYF.

The chain combines TRBV6-5 with TRBJ2-1, with D unclear. V lost 8 bases and J 8 bases, leaving 13 bases between the germline ends. The germline CDR1 and CDR2 sequences are MNHEY and SVGAGI. The CDR3 consists of 12 residues. The CDR3 nucleotides are TGTGCCAGCCGACGCTCCTGGGATGAGCAGTTCTTC. It encodes CASRRSWDEQFF.

The chain is built from TRBV6-5 and TRBJ2-7, with TRBD2 matching 8 bases. Per germline, CDR1 MNHEY and CDR2 SVGAGI. The V segment lost 1 base and the J segment 2 bases; nucleotides outside the gene matches: 7. The CDR3 spans 16 residues. CDR3 nucleotide sequence: TGTGCCAGCAGTTACTTAGACGGGAGGGGGACCTACGAGCAGTACTTC. Translating gives CASSYLDGRGTYEQYF.